These 24 T cell receptor beta chains originate from one sample sequenced in a study of technical replicates of blood from a handful of donors (dated by TCRdb to between 2016 and 2019). The library was generated by the immunoSEQ multiplex PCR assay. TCRdb obtained this table from immuneACCESS and retained in-frame rearrangements with V and J assigned. These tables miss some clones; where compared with another copy, unresolved V genes account for less than half of the shortfall, and the remainder is unexplained. A total of about 94,000 clones appear in this sample, nearly 97% of them only once. Roughly 0.2% of the sample rests with the top ten. Sequencing was performed on T cells isolated from PBMCs. The receptors derive from a human donor in good health.

The rearrangement links TRBV6-5 to TRBJ1-2; D not resolved. Trimming removed 5 bases from V and 12 bases from J, with 7 bases in between. Per the germline V gene, CDR1 is MNHEY and CDR2 is SVGAGI. This CDR3 has 9 residues. CDR3 protein: CASSPPHTF. DNA of the CDR3: TGTGCCAGCAGTCCCCCTCACACCTTC.

The chain links TRBV6-6 to TRBJ1-6, with 9 positions matching TRBD1. The CDR3 is 14 amino acids. Germline lookup yields CDR1 MNHNY and CDR2 SVGAGI (reference sequence). V lost 7 bases and J lost 8; bases outside the gene matches: 6. The CDR3 DNA reads as TGTGCCAGCAAGAAGGACAGGGGTGATTCACCCCTCCACTTT. Protein: CASKKDRGDSPLHF.

This clone was seen just once. The CDR3 coding sequence is TGTGCCAGCAGTCCGACTAGCGCCGGGGAGCTGTTTTTT. The encoded protein is CASSPTSAGELFF. V is TRBV6-5 and J is TRBJ2-2, with 8 positions matching TRBD2. Germline assignment: CDR1 MNHEY and CDR2 SVGAGI. Trimming at V came to 5 bases and at J to 6 bases, leaving 2 bases not matched to a gene. This CDR3 has 13 residues.

J is TRBJ1-2 and V is TRBV4-2; D ambiguous. There are 14 residues in the CDR3. The germline V gene has CDR1 LGHNA and CDR2 YNFKEQ. Trimming pared 1 base from V and 4 bases from J, leaving 10 bases between. For the CDR3, the DNA is TGTGCCAGCAGCCAAGGGGCCGGGAGCTATGGCTACACCTTC. It translates to CASSQGAGSYGYTF.

This clone occurred a few times. The chain links TRBV27 to TRBJ1-1; no reliable D call. V lost 6 bases and J lost 10, with 15 bases in between. This CDR3 is 12 amino acids long. In germline, CDR1 is MNHEY, CDR2 SMNVEV (reference sequence). CDR3 sequence reads: CASSTPSGSAFF. In DNA form, the CDR3 reads TGTGCCAGCAGCACCCCTAGTGGATCAGCTTTCTTT.

The chain has TRBV6-5 and TRBJ2-1; 10 positions agree with TRBD2. There are 15 residues in the CDR3. Germline CDR1 reads MNHEY; CDR2 reads SVGAGI. J lost 2 bases, V lost 4 bases, and 2 bases had no gene match. The CDR3 region is CASSSSGSPYNEQFF. For the CDR3, the DNA is TGTGCCAGCAGTTCTAGCGGGAGTCCCTACAATGAGCAGTTCTTC.

The chain recombines TRBV7-9 with TRBJ2-7; 7 bases map to TRBD2. The germline gives CDR1 SEHNR, CDR2 FQNEAQ (reference sequence). V lost 2 bases and J lost 6; bases outside the gene matches: 4. The CDR3 extends over 13 amino acids. CDR3 sequence (DNA): TGTGCCAGCAGCTTACGGGGGGTTTCCGAGCAGTACTTC. This codes for CASSLRGVSEQYF.

This sequence joins TRBV2 and TRBJ2-7, with 10 bases lining up with TRBD2. This CDR3 has 22 amino acids. The V and J ends lost 3 bases and 0 bases, in that order; junction bases with no gene match: 23. Germline V gene lookup returns CDR1 SNHLY and CDR2 FYNNEI. CDR3 sequence (DNA): TGTGCCAGCAGTGATCCAGGTTGGGGGACTACGGTAGCGGGGGGACTCTCCTACGAGCAGTACTTC. Translating gives CASSDPGWGTTVAGGLSYEQYF. The full variable domain, in which reference TRBV2 and TRBJ2-7 provide the parts outside the CDR3, is EPEVTQTPSHQVTQMGQEVILRCVPISNHLYFYWYRQILGQKVEFLVSFYNNEISEKSEIFDDQFSVERPDGSNFTLKIRSTKLEDSAMYFCASSDPGWGTTVAGGLSYEQYFGPGTRLTVT.

J is TRBJ1-5 and V is TRBV6-5, with 7 bases identical to TRBD1. Germline-derived CDR1 and CDR2 are MNHEY and SVGAGI. This CDR3 has 15 residues. With 6 bases clipped from V and 7 bases from J, the junction kept 12 bases outside the gene matches. Written as DNA, the CDR3 is TGTGCCAGCAGAATGGACAGGCCCACAGGGCAGCCCCAGCATTTT. Translated, it gives CASRMDRPTGQPQHF.

V gene TRBV6-6 combines with J gene TRBJ1-2; 7 bases are a match to TRBD1. The V gene's germline CDR1 is MNHNY and CDR2 SVGAGI (reference sequence). Trimming cost V 6 bases and J 7 bases; bases outside gene matches: 8. The CDR3 loop spans 13 amino acids. The CDR3 region has the DNA TGTGCCAGCAGGGCTCAGGGGGGCAGTGGCTACACCTTC. Amino acids: CASRAQGGSGYTF.

This rearrangement joins TRBV7-9 to TRBJ2-3; 7 bases align to TRBD2. This CDR3 is 14 amino acids long. V was clipped by 5 bases and J by 0 bases; unmatched bases: 2. The germline V gene has CDR1 SEHNR and CDR2 FQNEAQ (reference sequence). The chain's CDR3 is CASSGGGSTDTQYF. The DNA of the CDR3 is TGTGCCAGCAGCGGGGGGGGAAGCACAGATACGCAGTATTTT.

This chain connects TRBV6-5 to TRBJ1-2, with 9 bases lining up with TRBD1. In germline, CDR1 is MNHEY, CDR2 SVGAGI. The CDR3 spans 15 residues. V shed 3 bases, J shed 1 base, and the junction held 3 bases outside the gene matches. This CDR3 is CASSYRQGDNYGYTF. The CDR3 nucleotides are TGTGCCAGCAGTTATCGACAGGGGGATAACTATGGCTACACCTTC.

J is TRBJ1-5 and V is TRBV6-5, with D possibly TRBD1 on 6 matching bases. CDR1 and CDR2 (germline): MNHEY, SVGAGI. Trimming cost V 8 bases and J 5 bases, with 7 bases left between them. The CDR3 spans 11 residues. The DNA for the CDR3 is TGTGCCAGCGGACAGTATCAGCCCCAGCATTTT. This translates into CASGQYQPQHF.

The chain links TRBV7-9 to TRBJ1-2, with D possibly being TRBD1 (6 bases). This CDR3 comprises 14 residues. The germline V gene has CDR1 SEHNR and CDR2 FQNEAQ (reference sequence). V shed 6 bases and J shed 4 bases, with 15 bases lying between them. CDR3 amino acids: CASRQGSDAYGYTF. Written as DNA, the CDR3 is TGTGCCAGCAGACAGGGTTCTGACGCCTATGGCTACACCTTC.

This chain joins TRBV2 and TRBJ2-1; 8 bases are shared with TRBD1. The length of the CDR3 is 16 residues. Germline-derived CDR1 and CDR2 are SNHLY and FYNNEI. V lost 7 bases, J lost 3 bases, and 11 bases stayed unmatched. CDR3: CASTGGSTPRYNEQFF. CDR3 nucleotide sequence: TGTGCCAGCACAGGGGGCTCAACCCCACGCTACAATGAGCAGTTCTTC.

The chain has TRBV7-2 and TRBJ2-3, with 14 bases identical to TRBD2. CDR3 length: 19 residues. V was pared by 1 base and J by 3 bases, with 9 bases of the junction left unmatched. Germline CDR1 and CDR2: SGHTA and FQGNSA. CDR3 amino acids: CASSLGRLAGGPWTDTQYF. The CDR3 bases are TGTGCCAGCAGCTTAGGGAGACTAGCGGGGGGGCCTTGGACAGATACGCAGTATTTT.

The V call is TRBV28, the J call TRBJ2-3, with a tentative D call TRBD2 (6 bases). Trimming shortened V by 6 bases and J by 0 bases, and 10 bases separated the two germline ends. In germline, CDR1 is MDHEN, CDR2 SYDVKM. CDR3 length: 14 amino acids. The chain's CDR3 is CASREGTSTDTQYF. The CDR3 nucleotides are TGTGCCAGCAGAGAGGGGACTAGCACAGATACGCAGTATTTT.

CDR3 in DNA: TGTGCCAGCAGCTTCGGGACAGGGGCGGGATACGAGCAGTACTTC. Amino acids: CASSFGTGAGYEQYF. The chain employs TRBV7-9 and TRBJ2-7; 10 positions match TRBD1. The CDR3 totals 15 residues. Germline V CDR1 and CDR2: SEHNR, FQNEAQ (reference sequence). Trimming at V came to 3 bases and at J to 4 bases, leaving 6 bases not matched to a gene.

The gene calls are TRBV19 and TRBJ2-7; D unresolved. The CDR3 covers 11 residues. Trimming shortened V by 5 bases and J by 5 bases, and 7 bases separated the two germline ends. Per germline, CDR1 LNHDA and CDR2 SQIVND (reference sequence). The CDR3 nucleotides read TGTGCCAGTAGTGTCAGTAACGAGCAGTACTTC. Translated: CASSVSNEQYF. Supplemented by reference TRBV19 and TRBJ2-7, the full variable domain reads DGGITQSPKYLFRKEGQNVTLSCEQNLNHDAMYWYRQDPGQGLRLIYYSQIVNDFQKGDIAEGYSVSREKKESFPLTVTSAQKNPTAFYLCASSVSNEQYFGPGTRLTVT.

The V and J genes are TRBV15 and TRBJ2-7; TRBD2 matches at 10 bases. The CDR3 consists of 17 residues. Germline lookup yields CDR1 LNHNV and CDR2 YYDKDF (reference sequence). V lost 0 bases, J lost 4 bases, and 9 bases stayed unmatched. The CDR3 region has the DNA TGTGCCACCAGCAGAGACACCATGAGTAGCGGGAGGTACGAGCAGTACTTC. Translated: CATSRDTMSSGRYEQYF.

The V gene is TRBV7-3, the J gene TRBJ2-1, with TRBD2 identical over 7 bases. The ends lost 5 bases at V and 4 bases at J; junction bases unmatched: 11. The germline gives CDR1 SGHTA, CDR2 FQGTGA. CDR3 size: 16 residues. The CDR3 is CASSPSALAVYNEQFF. Written as DNA, the CDR3 is TGTGCCAGCAGCCCATCCGCCCTAGCGGTTTACAATGAGCAGTTCTTC.

This sequence joins TRBV10-3 and TRBJ1-1, with D possibly matching TRBD1 (6 bases). Per the germline V gene, CDR1 is ENHRY and CDR2 is SYGVKD. The CDR3 loop spans 15 amino acids. The V and J ends lost 8 bases and 7 bases respectively, with 23 bases between them. The CDR3: CAIATPGGGEVEAFF. CDR3 coding DNA: TGTGCCATCGCCACCCCGGGAGGGGGTGAAGTTGAAGCTTTCTTT.

CDR3 coding DNA: TGTGCCAGCAGTGGGGGGACTAGCGGGAGTAATGAGCAGTTCTTC. This gives the protein CASSGGTSGSNEQFF. V gene TRBV2 combines with J gene TRBJ2-1; 14 positions match TRBD2. The V gene end was trimmed by 4 bases and the J gene end by 7 bases; junction bases not matched to a gene: 3. Germline CDR1 SNHLY, CDR2 FYNNEI. The CDR3 extends over 15 amino acids.

V usage is TRBV10-3 and J usage is TRBJ2-7; unclear D gene. Germline V lookup: CDR1 ENHRY, CDR2 SYGVKD. The ends were cut back, 3 bases at V and 3 bases at J, with 3 bases in the middle. The CDR3 loop spans 11 amino acids. CDR3 in DNA: TGTGCCATCAGTGATAGCTACGAGCAGTACTTC. Translating gives CAISDSYEQYF.